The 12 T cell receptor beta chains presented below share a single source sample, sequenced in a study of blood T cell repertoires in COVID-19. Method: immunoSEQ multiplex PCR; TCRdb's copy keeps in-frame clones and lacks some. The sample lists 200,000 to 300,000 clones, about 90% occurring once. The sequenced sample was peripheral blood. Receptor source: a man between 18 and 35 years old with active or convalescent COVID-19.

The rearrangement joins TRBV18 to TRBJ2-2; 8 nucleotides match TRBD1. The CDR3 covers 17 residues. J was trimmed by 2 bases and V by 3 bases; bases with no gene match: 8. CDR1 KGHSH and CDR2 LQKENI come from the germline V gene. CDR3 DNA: TGTGCCAGCTCACCCTTGTATGGACAGGGAAACACCGGGGAGCTGTTTTTT. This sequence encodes CASSPLYGQGNTGELFF. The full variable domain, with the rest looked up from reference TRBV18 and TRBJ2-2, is NAGVMQNPRHLVRRRGQEARLRCSPMKGHSHVYWYRQLPEEGLKFMVYLQKENIIDESGMPKERFSAEFPKEGPSILRIQQVVRGDSAAYFCASSPLYGQGNTGELFFGEGSRLTVL.

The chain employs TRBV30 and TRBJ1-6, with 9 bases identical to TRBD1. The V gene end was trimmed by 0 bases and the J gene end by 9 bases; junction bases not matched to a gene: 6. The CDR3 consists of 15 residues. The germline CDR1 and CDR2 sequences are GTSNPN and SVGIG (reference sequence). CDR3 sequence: CAWSVQTGGGSPLHF. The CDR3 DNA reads TGTGCCTGGAGTGTACAAACAGGGGGCGGTTCACCCCTCCACTTT.

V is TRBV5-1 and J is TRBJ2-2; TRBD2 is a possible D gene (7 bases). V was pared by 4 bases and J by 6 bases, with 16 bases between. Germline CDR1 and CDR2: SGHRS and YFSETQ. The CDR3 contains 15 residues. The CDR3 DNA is TGCGCCAGCAGCAAACAGGGAGGGGGTCCCGGGGAGCTGTTTTTT. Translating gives CASSKQGGGPGELFF.

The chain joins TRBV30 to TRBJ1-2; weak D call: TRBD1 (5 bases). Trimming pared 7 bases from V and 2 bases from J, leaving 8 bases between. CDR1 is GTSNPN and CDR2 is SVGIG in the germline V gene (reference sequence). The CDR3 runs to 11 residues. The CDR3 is CASGGNYGYTF. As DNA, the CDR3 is TGTGCCTCCGGGGGGAACTATGGCTACACCTTC. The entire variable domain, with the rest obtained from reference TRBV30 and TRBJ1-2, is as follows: SQTIHQWPATLVQPVGSPLSLECTVEGTSNPNLYWYRQAAGRGLQLLFYSVGIGQISSEVPQNLSASRPQDRQFILSSKKLLLSDSGFYLCASGGNYGYTFGSGTRLTVV.

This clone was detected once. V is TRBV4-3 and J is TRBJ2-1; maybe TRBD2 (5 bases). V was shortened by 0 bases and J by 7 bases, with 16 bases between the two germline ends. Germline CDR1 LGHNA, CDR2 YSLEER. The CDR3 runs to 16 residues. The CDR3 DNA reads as TGCGCCAGCAGCCAAGATCAGCGAGAGAGAGGGAATGAGCAGTTCTTC. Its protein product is CASSQDQRERGNEQFF.

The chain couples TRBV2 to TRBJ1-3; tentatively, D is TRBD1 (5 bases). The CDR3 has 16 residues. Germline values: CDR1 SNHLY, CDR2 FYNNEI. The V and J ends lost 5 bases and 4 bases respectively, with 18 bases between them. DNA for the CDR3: TGTGCCAGCAGTCCAATCGGGACTTATCGGGGAAACACCATATATTTT. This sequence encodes CASSPIGTYRGNTIYF.

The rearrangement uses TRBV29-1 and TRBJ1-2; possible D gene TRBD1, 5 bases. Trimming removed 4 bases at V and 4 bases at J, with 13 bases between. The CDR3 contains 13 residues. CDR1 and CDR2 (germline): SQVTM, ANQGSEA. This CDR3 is CSVGGAGLYGYTF. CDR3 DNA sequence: TGCAGCGTTGGTGGAGCAGGGCTCTATGGCTACACCTTC.

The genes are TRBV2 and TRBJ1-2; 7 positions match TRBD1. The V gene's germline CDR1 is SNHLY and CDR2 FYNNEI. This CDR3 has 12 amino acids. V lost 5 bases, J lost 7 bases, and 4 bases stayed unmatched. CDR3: CASSIDRVGYTF. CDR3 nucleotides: TGTGCCAGCAGTATAGACAGGGTTGGCTACACCTTC.

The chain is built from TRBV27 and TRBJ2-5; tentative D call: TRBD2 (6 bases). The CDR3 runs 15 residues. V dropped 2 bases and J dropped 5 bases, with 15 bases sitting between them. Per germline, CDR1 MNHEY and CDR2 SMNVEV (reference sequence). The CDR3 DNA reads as TGTGCCAGCAGTTTAGGAGGGAGGCGGTCCGAGACCCAGTACTTC. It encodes CASSLGGRRSETQYF.

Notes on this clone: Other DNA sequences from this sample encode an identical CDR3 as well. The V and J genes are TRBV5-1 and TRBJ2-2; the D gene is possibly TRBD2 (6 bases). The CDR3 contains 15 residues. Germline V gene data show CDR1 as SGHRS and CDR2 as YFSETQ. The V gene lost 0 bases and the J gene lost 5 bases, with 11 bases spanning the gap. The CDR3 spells CASSLVAGSTGELFF. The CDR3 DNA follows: TGCGCCAGCAGCTTGGTGGCGGGAAGTACCGGGGAGCTGTTTTTT.

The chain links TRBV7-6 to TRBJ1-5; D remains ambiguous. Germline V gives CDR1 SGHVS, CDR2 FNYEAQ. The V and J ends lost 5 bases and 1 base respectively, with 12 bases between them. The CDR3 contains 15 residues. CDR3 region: CASSLIPGSNQPQHF. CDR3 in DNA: TGTGCCAGCAGCCTAATTCCGGGGAGCAATCAGCCCCAGCATTTT.

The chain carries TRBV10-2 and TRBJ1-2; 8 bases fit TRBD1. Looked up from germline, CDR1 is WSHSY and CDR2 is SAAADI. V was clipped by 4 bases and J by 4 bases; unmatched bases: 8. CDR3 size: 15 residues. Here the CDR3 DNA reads TGCGCCAGCAGTGCGGACAGGGAAGATAGCTATGGCTACACCTTC. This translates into CASSADREDSYGYTF.